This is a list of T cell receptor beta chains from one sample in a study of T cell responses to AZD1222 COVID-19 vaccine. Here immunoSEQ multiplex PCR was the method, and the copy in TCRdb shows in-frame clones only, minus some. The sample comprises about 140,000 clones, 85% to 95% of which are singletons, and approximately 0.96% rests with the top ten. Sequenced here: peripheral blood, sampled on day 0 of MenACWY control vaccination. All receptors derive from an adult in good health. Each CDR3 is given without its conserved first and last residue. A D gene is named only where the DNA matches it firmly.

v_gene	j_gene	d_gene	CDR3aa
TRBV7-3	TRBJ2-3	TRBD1	ASSQGTGRTDTQY
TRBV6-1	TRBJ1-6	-	ASSENESPDNSPLH
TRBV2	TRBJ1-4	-	ASSERGGNEKLF
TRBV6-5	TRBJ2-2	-	ASTGRTHTGELF
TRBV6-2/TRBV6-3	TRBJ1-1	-	ASSYLYRITEAF
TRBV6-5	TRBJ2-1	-	ASSYSIVSDNEQF
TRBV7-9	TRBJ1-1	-	ASSLYGGSVDTEAF
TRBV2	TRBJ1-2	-	ASSEEDYYGYT
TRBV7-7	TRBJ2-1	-	ASSFSGVRIRGNEQF
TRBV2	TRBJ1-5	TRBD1	ASSGTGDQPQH
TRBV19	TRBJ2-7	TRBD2	ASSPIAGAAGEQY
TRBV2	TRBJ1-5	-	ASSVSRQPQH
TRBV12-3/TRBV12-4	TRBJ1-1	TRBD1	ASRPTGVGVAF
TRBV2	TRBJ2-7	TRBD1	ASSDIGATGGSYEQY
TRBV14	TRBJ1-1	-	ASSQDWNTEAF
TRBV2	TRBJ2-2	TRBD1	ASSGQGETGELF
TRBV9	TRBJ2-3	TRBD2	ASSVKTSGTDTQY
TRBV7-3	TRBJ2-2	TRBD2	ASSYQLAGNTGELF
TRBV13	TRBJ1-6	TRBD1	ASSFQTGGAGDSPLH